These T cell receptor beta chains were read from a single sample in a study of blood T cell repertoires in COVID-19. Only in-frame clones appear in the TCRdb table, and some are missing; sequencing was by immunoSEQ multiplex PCR. The sample has 140,000 to 150,000 clones, 65% to 90% seen once. Sequenced sample: peripheral blood. The source of these receptors is a human donor in a cohort sampled during active COVID-19. CDR3s leave out the opening cysteine and the closing phenylalanine or tryptophan.

v_call: TRBV3-1/TRBV3-2; j_call: TRBJ1-6; cdr3_aa: ASSPGTYSPLH
v_call: TRBV3-1/TRBV3-2; j_call: TRBJ2-7; cdr3_aa: ASRAGGNVQY
v_call: TRBV6-5; j_call: TRBJ1-1; cdr3_aa: ASSRQGGGGTEAF
v_call: TRBV7-2; j_call: TRBJ2-7; cdr3_aa: ASSRTSGSPEQY
v_call: TRBV7-3; j_call: TRBJ2-7; cdr3_aa: ASSTPTGTSGNSFPYEQY
v_call: TRBV13; j_call: TRBJ2-7; cdr3_aa: ASSTRHLYEQY
v_call: TRBV2; j_call: TRBJ1-4; cdr3_aa: ASNRDTKEKLF
v_call: TRBV21-1; j_call: TRBJ1-5; cdr3_aa: ASSESRGNQPQH
v_call: TRBV10-3; j_call: TRBJ2-7; cdr3_aa: AISGESTYYEQY
v_call: TRBV19; j_call: TRBJ1-5; cdr3_aa: ASCERQGTGQPQH
v_call: TRBV7-6; j_call: TRBJ2-7; cdr3_aa: ASSLSGGGYEQY
v_call: TRBV11-2; j_call: TRBJ2-1; cdr3_aa: ASSLSGTGGFNEQF
v_call: TRBV27; j_call: TRBJ2-2; cdr3_aa: ASRWDRQVSGELF
v_call: TRBV7-7; j_call: TRBJ2-2; cdr3_aa: ASSSDSNTGELF
v_call: TRBV28; j_call: TRBJ2-3; cdr3_aa: ASAGQTSTDTQY
v_call: TRBV6-5; j_call: TRBJ2-7; cdr3_aa: ASSKDWQSYEQY
v_call: TRBV24-1; j_call: TRBJ2-7; cdr3_aa: ATSDTTGGSYEQY
v_call: TRBV4-3; j_call: TRBJ2-2; cdr3_aa: ASSHGTGPVVAGELF
v_call: TRBV4-3; j_call: TRBJ2-3; cdr3_aa: ASSHGLAGGRVSELSTDTQY
v_call: TRBV4-1; j_call: TRBJ2-1; cdr3_aa: ASSQAGTAYNEQF
v_call: TRBV7-3; j_call: TRBJ2-2; cdr3_aa: ASSYSGTGELF
v_call: TRBV28; j_call: TRBJ1-1; cdr3_aa: ASSWPTGLMNTEAF
v_call: TRBV5-1; j_call: TRBJ1-4; cdr3_aa: ASRRETGGYEKLF
v_call: TRBV5-1; j_call: TRBJ1-1; cdr3_aa: ASSLASPGGTEAF
v_call: TRBV18; j_call: TRBJ2-7; cdr3_aa: ASSLAGGPSSYEQY
v_call: TRBV27; j_call: TRBJ2-1; cdr3_aa: ASSLWTGGDYNEQF
v_call: TRBV19; j_call: TRBJ2-3; cdr3_aa: ASTTGSNLDTQY
v_call: TRBV14; j_call: TRBJ2-7; cdr3_aa: ASSQASLAGAKQY
v_call: TRBV6-5; j_call: TRBJ2-2; cdr3_aa: ASSPRTVTGELF
v_call: TRBV7-2; j_call: TRBJ1-5; cdr3_aa: ASSLAGQGLFVSNQPQH
v_call: TRBV7-2; j_call: TRBJ2-7; cdr3_aa: ASSLAFRTSGHYEQY
v_call: TRBV6-5; j_call: TRBJ1-2; cdr3_aa: ASNRNRDSYGYT
v_call: TRBV9; j_call: TRBJ2-6; cdr3_aa: ASSPLSRAGSGANVLT
v_call: TRBV27; j_call: TRBJ2-7; cdr3_aa: ASSLTRRGAFYEQY
v_call: TRBV5-6; j_call: TRBJ1-2; cdr3_aa: ASSLATYGYT
v_call: TRBV5-6; j_call: TRBJ2-3; cdr3_aa: ASSWGLAGSDTQY
v_call: TRBV28; j_call: TRBJ2-7; cdr3_aa: ASSFVGGSYEQY
v_call: TRBV7-9; j_call: TRBJ1-3; cdr3_aa: ASSLAGGTGNTIY
v_call: TRBV5-1; j_call: TRBJ2-1; cdr3_aa: ASSLNRTRDEQF
v_call: TRBV28; j_call: TRBJ1-6; cdr3_aa: ASSLVRDVESPLH
v_call: TRBV7-2; j_call: TRBJ2-5; cdr3_aa: ASSFSGSLETQY
v_call: TRBV11-2; j_call: TRBJ2-7; cdr3_aa: ASSSTGGTPYEQY
v_call: TRBV27; j_call: TRBJ1-1; cdr3_aa: ASSTLQANTEAF
v_call: TRBV29-1; j_call: TRBJ2-7; cdr3_aa: SVEALAGTRDEQY